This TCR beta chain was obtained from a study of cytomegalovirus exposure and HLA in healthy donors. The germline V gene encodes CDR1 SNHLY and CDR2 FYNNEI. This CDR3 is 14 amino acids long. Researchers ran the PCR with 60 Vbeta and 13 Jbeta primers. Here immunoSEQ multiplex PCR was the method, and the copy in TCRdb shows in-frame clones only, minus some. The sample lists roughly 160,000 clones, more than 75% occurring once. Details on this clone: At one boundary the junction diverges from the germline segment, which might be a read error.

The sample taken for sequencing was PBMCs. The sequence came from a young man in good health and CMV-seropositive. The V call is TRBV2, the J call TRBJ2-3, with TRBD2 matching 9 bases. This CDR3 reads CASRPGTSTDAQYF. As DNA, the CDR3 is TGTGCCAGCAGGCCGGGGACTAGCACAGATGCGCAGTATTTT.